The rows below give T cell receptor beta chains drawn from one sample of a study of cytomegalovirus exposure and HLA in healthy donors. TCRdb keeps only in-frame clones here, not all; method: immunoSEQ multiplex PCR. This sample has fewer than 200,000 clones, with 80% found just once. The material sequenced was PBMCs. The receptor set was obtained from a woman in her 50s in good health and CMV-seropositive. CDR3s include the opening cysteine and the closing phenylalanine or tryptophan. D genes are given only for firm matches. Only part of the rows carry a size: once, few, many, or a class if the clone is expanded.

CDR3 protein: CASSPDSPDTQYF
CDR3 DNA: TGCGCCAGCAGCCCGGACAGCCCAGATACGCAGTATTTT
J gene: TRBJ2-3
CDR3 length: 13
V gene: TRBV5-1
clone size: once
D gene: .

CDR3 protein: CASSVGTATGGAYNEQFF
CDR3 DNA: TGTGCCAGCAGCGTAGGTACGGCGACAGGGGGCGCCTACAATGAGCAGTTCTTC
J gene: TRBJ2-1
CDR3 length: 18
V gene: TRBV9
clone size: .
D gene: TRBD1

CDR3 protein: CASSLTGDGYNEQFF
CDR3 DNA: TGTGCCAGCAGTTTAACGGGGGATGGGTACAATGAGCAGTTCTTC
J gene: TRBJ2-1
CDR3 length: 15
V gene: TRBV27
clone size: .
D gene: .

CDR3 protein: CASSTQGFSRGELFF
CDR3 DNA: TGTGCCAGCAGCACCCAGGGTTTCTCTAGAGGGGAGCTGTTTTTT
J gene: TRBJ2-2
CDR3 length: 15
V gene: TRBV7-2
clone size: .
D gene: .

CDR3 protein: CASSLGGQSYGYTF
CDR3 DNA: TGTGCCAGCAGCTTAGGGGGACAGTCCTATGGCTACACCTTC
J gene: TRBJ1-2
CDR3 length: 14
V gene: TRBV7-9
clone size: .
D gene: TRBD1

CDR3 protein: CASSPLGSGGTDTQYF
CDR3 DNA: TGTGCCAGCAGCCCTCTGGGAAGCGGGGGCACAGATACGCAGTATTTT
J gene: TRBJ2-3
CDR3 length: 16
V gene: TRBV7-9
clone size: .
D gene: TRBD2

CDR3 protein: CASSLPRGPGETQYF
CDR3 DNA: TGTGCCAGCAGCTTACCCAGGGGGCCTGGAGAGACCCAGTACTTC
J gene: TRBJ2-5
CDR3 length: 15
V gene: TRBV7-2
clone size: .
D gene: TRBD1

CDR3 protein: CASSPTGMDQPQHF
CDR3 DNA: TGTGCCAGCAGTCCGACAGGAATGGATCAGCCCCAGCATTTT
J gene: TRBJ1-5
CDR3 length: 14
V gene: TRBV28
clone size: .
D gene: .

CDR3 protein: CASSGGTGGNAFF
CDR3 DNA: TGTGCCAGCAGTGGGGGGACAGGGGGGAATGCTTTCTTT
J gene: TRBJ1-1
CDR3 length: 13
V gene: TRBV2
clone size: .
D gene: TRBD1

CDR3 protein: CASSQVFYSYEQYF
CDR3 DNA: TGTGCCAGCAGCCAAGTATTTTACTCCTACGAGCAGTACTTC
J gene: TRBJ2-7
CDR3 length: 14
V gene: TRBV4-2
clone size: .
D gene: .

CDR3 protein: CASSLELAAYEQYF
CDR3 DNA: TGTGCCAGCAGCTTGGAGCTCGCCGCCTACGAGCAGTACTTC
J gene: TRBJ2-7
CDR3 length: 14
V gene: TRBV7-9
clone size: .
D gene: .

CDR3 protein: CASSAGQSYTEAFF
CDR3 DNA: TGTGCCAGCAGCGCTGGACAGAGCTACACTGAAGCTTTCTTT
J gene: TRBJ1-1
CDR3 length: 14
V gene: TRBV7-2
clone size: .
D gene: .

CDR3 protein: CASSFSTSVFDRFYEQYF
CDR3 DNA: TGTGCCAGCAGTTTTTCGACTTCCGTATTCGACAGATTCTACGAGCAGTACTTC
J gene: TRBJ2-7
CDR3 length: 18
V gene: TRBV27
clone size: .
D gene: .

CDR3 protein: CASSPRLSGNTEAFF
CDR3 DNA: TGTGCCAGCTCACCCCGCTTGTCCGGGAACACTGAAGCTTTCTTT
J gene: TRBJ1-1
CDR3 length: 15
V gene: TRBV18
clone size: .
D gene: .

CDR3 protein: CASSSPGGGIQYF
CDR3 DNA: TGTGCCAGCAGTTCGCCGGGGGGGGGCATTCAGTACTTC
J gene: TRBJ2-4
CDR3 length: 13
V gene: TRBV6-5
clone size: .
D gene: TRBD2

CDR3 protein: CASSLKGGPAYEQYF
CDR3 DNA: TGTGCCAGCAGCTTAAAGGGAGGGCCAGCCTACGAGCAGTACTTC
J gene: TRBJ2-7
CDR3 length: 15
V gene: TRBV7-3
clone size: .
D gene: TRBD2

CDR3 protein: CASRLGGTGGPFNYGYTF
CDR3 DNA: TGTGCCAGCAGATTAGGCGGGACAGGGGGGCCTTTCAACTATGGCTACACCTTC
J gene: TRBJ1-2
CDR3 length: 18
V gene: TRBV5-4
clone size: .
D gene: TRBD1

CDR3 protein: CASSFPSGREQETQYF
CDR3 DNA: TGTGCCAGCAGCTTCCCTAGCGGGAGGGAACAAGAGACCCAGTACTTC
J gene: TRBJ2-5
CDR3 length: 16
V gene: TRBV5-4
clone size: .
D gene: TRBD2

CDR3 protein: CSVEPLRGEYNEQFF
CDR3 DNA: TGCAGCGTTGAACCACTCCGCGGGGAGTACAATGAGCAGTTCTTC
J gene: TRBJ2-1
CDR3 length: 15
V gene: TRBV29-1
clone size: .
D gene: .

CDR3 protein: CASTHEQYF
CDR3 DNA: TGTGCCAGCACCCACGAGCAGTACTTC
J gene: TRBJ2-7
CDR3 length: 9
V gene: TRBV6-5
clone size: .
D gene: .

CDR3 protein: CASSLRAGSGNEQFF
CDR3 DNA: TGTGCCAGCAGCTTAAGGGCCGGGAGTGGGAATGAGCAGTTCTTC
J gene: TRBJ2-1
CDR3 length: 15
V gene: TRBV7-3
clone size: .
D gene: .

CDR3 protein: CASSEEEGTAPFEAFF
CDR3 DNA: TGTGCCAGCAGTGAAGAGGAAGGGACAGCGCCCTTTGAAGCTTTCTTT
J gene: TRBJ1-1
CDR3 length: 16
V gene: TRBV6-1
clone size: .
D gene: TRBD1

CDR3 protein: CSVTSGRAPGELFF
CDR3 DNA: TGCAGCGTTACAAGCGGGAGGGCCCCCGGGGAGCTGTTTTTT
J gene: TRBJ2-2
CDR3 length: 14
V gene: TRBV29-1
clone size: .
D gene: TRBD2